A single sample is the source of the 7 T cell receptor beta chains below, sequenced in a study of CD8 T cells in Susac syndrome. Reverse transcription used roughly 0.45 to 1 ug RNA and random hexamers. MiXCR was run by TCRdb on the immunoSEQ multiplex PCR reads, yielding one entry per CDR3 protein. The sample holds roughly 190,000 distinct CDR3 sequences, roughly 94% seen once. Sequencing was carried out using CD8+ T cells from PBMCs. The receptor source for this set is a human donor with Susac syndrome.

This chain uses TRBV12-3 or TRBV12-4 with TRBJ2-1; weak D call: TRBD1 (5 bases). Trimming took off 5 bases at V and 2 bases at J, with 10 bases between the two ends. This CDR3 spans 14 amino acids. CDR3 coding DNA: TGTGCCAGCAGTCGATCGACAGCCTACAATGAGCAGTTCTTC. Translated: CASSRSTAYNEQFF.

The chain is built from TRBV29-1 and TRBJ2-7, with TRBD1 matching 7 bases. CDR1 SQVTM and CDR2 ANQGSEA come from the germline V gene. The J segment lost 5 bases and the V segment lost 5 bases, leaving 9 bases of the junction unmatched. CDR3 length: 13 amino acids. Here the CDR3 reads CSVPQTGNHEQYF. CDR3 sequence (DNA): TGCAGCGTTCCCCAGACAGGGAACCACGAGCAGTACTTC.

The chain carries TRBV29-1 and TRBJ2-1; a possible D gene is TRBD1 (6 bases). The CDR3 spans 10 residues. With 5 bases removed from V and 8 bases from J, the gap between germline ends came to 7 bases. CDR1 is SQVTM and CDR2 is ANQGSEA in the germline V gene. CDR3 coding DNA: TGCAGCGTTCACAGGGATGAGCAGTTCTTC. Protein: CSVHRDEQFF.

This chain joins TRBV27 and TRBJ1-5, with D possibly matching TRBD1 (5 bases). CDR3 size: 13 residues. The germline CDR1 and CDR2 sequences are MNHEY and SMNVEV (reference sequence). Deletions cut 5 bases from V and 3 bases from J, with 8 bases between. The CDR3 nucleotides read TGTGCCAGCAGTAAAGGGGACAATCAGCCCCAGCATTTT. It codes for CASSKGDNQPQHF.

This rearrangement joins TRBV7-3 to TRBJ1-1; no clear D. CDR3 length equals 15 residues. Trimming cost V 3 bases and J 0 bases, with 11 bases left between them. Germline assignment: CDR1 SGHTA and CDR2 FQGTGA. CDR3 sequence (DNA): TGTGCCAGCAGCTTGCCAGTACTTATGAACACTGAAGCTTTCTTT. The encoded protein is CASSLPVLMNTEAFF.

The chain employs TRBV3-1 and TRBJ2-2; D perhaps matches TRBD2 (6 bases). The V gene lost 4 bases and the J gene lost 2 bases, with 11 bases spanning the gap. The CDR3 covers 15 residues. The V gene's germline CDR1 is LGHDT and CDR2 YNNKEL (reference sequence). The CDR3 nucleotides are TGTGCCAGCAGCCTATCGGGACTCAACACCGGGGAGCTGTTTTTT. This gives the protein CASSLSGLNTGELFF.

The V call is TRBV19, the J call TRBJ1-5; 9 bases agree with TRBD1. CDR1 and CDR2 (germline): LNHDA, SQIVND (reference sequence). The V segment lost 9 bases and the J segment 4 bases; nucleotides outside the gene matches: 7. The CDR3 sequence is 14 residues long. CDR3 loop: CARVNRGRNQPQHF. CDR3 coding DNA: TGTGCCAGGGTAAACAGGGGGCGAAATCAGCCCCAGCATTTT. Full variable domain (remainder filled in from reference TRBV19 and TRBJ1-5): DGGITQSPKYLFRKEGQNVTLSCEQNLNHDAMYWYRQDPGQGLRLIYYSQIVNDFQKGDIAEGYSVSREKKESFPLTVTSAQKNPTAFYLCARVNRGRNQPQHFGDGTRLSIL.